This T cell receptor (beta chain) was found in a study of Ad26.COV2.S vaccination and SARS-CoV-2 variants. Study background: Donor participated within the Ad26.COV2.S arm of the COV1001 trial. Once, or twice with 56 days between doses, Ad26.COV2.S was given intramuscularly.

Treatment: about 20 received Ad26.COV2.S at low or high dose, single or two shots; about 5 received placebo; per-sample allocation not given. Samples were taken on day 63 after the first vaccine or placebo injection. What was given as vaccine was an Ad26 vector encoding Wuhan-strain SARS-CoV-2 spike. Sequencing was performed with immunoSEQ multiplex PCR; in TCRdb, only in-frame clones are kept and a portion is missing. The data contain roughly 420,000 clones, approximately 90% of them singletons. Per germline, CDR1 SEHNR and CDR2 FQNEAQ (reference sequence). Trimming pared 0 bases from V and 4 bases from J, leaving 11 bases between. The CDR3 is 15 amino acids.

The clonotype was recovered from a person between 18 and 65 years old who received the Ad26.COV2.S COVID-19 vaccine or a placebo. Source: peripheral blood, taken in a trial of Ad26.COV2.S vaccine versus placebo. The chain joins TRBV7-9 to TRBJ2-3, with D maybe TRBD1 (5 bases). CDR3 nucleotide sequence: TGTGCCAGCAGCTTAGCGATCCAGGGTTCAGATACGCAGTATTTT. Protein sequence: CASSLAIQGSDTQYF.